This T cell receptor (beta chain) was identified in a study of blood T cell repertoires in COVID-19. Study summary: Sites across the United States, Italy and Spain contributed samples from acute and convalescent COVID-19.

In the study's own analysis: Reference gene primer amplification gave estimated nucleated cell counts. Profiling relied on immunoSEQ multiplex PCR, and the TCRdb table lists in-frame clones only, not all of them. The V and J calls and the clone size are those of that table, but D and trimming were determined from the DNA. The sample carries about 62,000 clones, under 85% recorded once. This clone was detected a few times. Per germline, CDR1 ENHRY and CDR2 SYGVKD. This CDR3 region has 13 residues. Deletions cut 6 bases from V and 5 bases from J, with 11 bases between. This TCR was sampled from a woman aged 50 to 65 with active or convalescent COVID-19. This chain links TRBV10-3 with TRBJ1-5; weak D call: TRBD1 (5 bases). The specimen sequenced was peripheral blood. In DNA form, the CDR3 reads TGTGCCATCAGCAGGGTTGGGGATCAGCCCCAGCATTTT. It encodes CAISRVGDQPQHF.